The rows below give T cell receptor beta chains drawn from one sample of a study of blood T cell repertoires in COVID-19. The protocol was immunoSEQ multiplex PCR, while the TCRdb copy is restricted to in-frame clones and leaves out a portion. The sample carries roughly 170,000 clones, around 83% recorded once. Sequencing was performed on peripheral blood. These receptors were collected from a woman in her forties or fifties with COVID-19, enrolled during active disease. Each CDR3 is given without its conserved first and last residue.

>TRBJ1-5|TRBV2
ASSGDTNQPQH
>TRBJ1-2|TRBV6-2/TRBV6-3
ASSYPRAGYT
>TRBJ2-7|TRBV4-2
ASSQDKASSHEQY
>TRBJ2-4|TRBV6-5
ATQGAGGKNIQY
>TRBJ1-1|TRBV27
ASSPLRQNTEAF
>TRBJ1-1|TRBV4-1
ASSHKIRKGAKTEAF
>TRBJ1-3|TRBV7-9
ASTDRSLENTIY
>TRBJ2-5|TRBV21-1
ASSPRSGSQETQY
>TRBJ2-1|TRBV6-2/TRBV6-3
ASSYSRRGAGYNEQF
>TRBJ2-7|TRBV5-4
ASSRDIYEQY
>TRBJ1-6|TRBV3-1/TRBV3-2
ASSQDSISYNSPLH